The rows below give T cell receptor beta chains drawn from one sample of a study of blood T cell repertoires in COVID-19. Sequencing was performed with immunoSEQ multiplex PCR; in TCRdb, only in-frame clones are kept and a portion is missing. This sample carries around 46,000 clones, roughly 84% of them seen once, and the ten largest clones take about 59%. What was sequenced was peripheral blood. The receptor set was obtained from an older man with acute or convalescent COVID-19. CDR3s include the opening cysteine and the closing phenylalanine or tryptophan. The D gene is left open where the match is weak. Not all rows give a size; the values are once, few, many and, for expanded clones, a class.

J,D,size,V,CDR3,DNA
TRBJ1-4,NA,NA,TRBV12-3/TRBV12-4,CASSLGGYLFF,TGTGCCAGCAGTTTAGGGGGCTACCTGTTTTTT
TRBJ2-4,NA,NA,TRBV18,CASSPEGAKNIQYF,TGTGCCAGCTCACCAGAGGGAGCCAAAAACATTCAGTACTTC
TRBJ2-2,TRBD2,NA,TRBV7-9,CASSLQLAGNTGELFF,TGTGCCAGCAGCTTACAACTAGCGGGGAACACCGGGGAGCTGTTTTTT
TRBJ1-5,NA,NA,TRBV27,CASSLWGGNQPQHF,TGTGCCAGCAGTCTGTGGGGGGGGAATCAGCCCCAGCATTTT
TRBJ2-1,TRBD1,NA,TRBV27,CASSLFFRRTGHRVTVYNEQFF,TGTGCCAGCAGTTTATTTTTCCGAAGGACAGGGCATCGAGTGACGGTCTACAATGAGCAGTTCTTC
TRBJ1-5,TRBD1,NA,TRBV7-8,CASSLGHRKGGTNQPQHF,TGTGCCAGCAGCTTAGGTCACAGGAAAGGGGGCACAAATCAGCCCCAGCATTTT
TRBJ2-3,TRBD2,once,TRBV7-3,CASASGRAVDTQYF,TGTGCCAGCGCTAGCGGGAGGGCGGTGGATACGCAGTATTTT
TRBJ1-4,NA,NA,TRBV4-1,CASSPRTDTNEKLFF,TGCGCCAGCAGCCCGAGGACAGATACTAATGAAAAACTGTTTTTT
TRBJ1-3,NA,NA,TRBV6-5,CAAGSGGNTIYF,TGTGCGGCAGGTTCCGGCGGAAACACCATATATTTT
TRBJ2-1,NA,NA,TRBV4-2,CASSQDIGGNEQFF,TGTGCCAGCAGCCAAGATATAGGGGGCAATGAGCAGTTCTTC
TRBJ2-1,TRBD2,NA,TRBV30,CASPRTSAGNEQFF,TGTGCCTCCCCACGGACTAGCGCCGGCAATGAGCAGTTCTTC
TRBJ1-5,TRBD1,few,TRBV6-2/TRBV6-3,CASSYGPGGLRPQHF,TGTGCCAGCAGTTACGGGCCAGGGGGCTTAAGACCCCAGCATTTT
TRBJ2-1,NA,NA,TRBV7-9,CASSPSGGNPQLNEQFF,TGTGCCAGCAGCCCCTCCGGCGGAAACCCGCAACTCAATGAGCAGTTCTTC
TRBJ2-7,NA,NA,TRBV15,CATSTEAVLQIPYEQYF,TGTGCCACCAGCACAGAGGCCGTGCTGCAGATACCCTACGAGCAGTACTTC
TRBJ2-7,NA,NA,TRBV5-1,CASSLGPIDTYEQYF,TGCGCCAGCAGCTTGGGCCCCATCGACACCTACGAGCAGTACTTC
TRBJ1-3,NA,once,TRBV3-1/TRBV3-2,CASSQDRNTIYF,TGTGCCAGCAGCCAAGATAGAAACACCATATATTTT
TRBJ1-1,TRBD1,NA,TRBV29-1,CSLDRGTEDEAFF,TGCAGCCTAGACAGGGGGACAGAGGATGAAGCTTTCTTT
TRBJ1-2,NA,NA,TRBV4-2,CASSQVEGYYGYTF,TGTGCCAGCAGCCAAGTGGAGGGGTACTATGGCTACACCTTC
TRBJ2-2,TRBD2,NA,TRBV2,CASSVQGRAGELFF,TGTGCCAGCAGTGTACAAGGGAGGGCCGGGGAGCTGTTTTTT
TRBJ2-2,NA,NA,TRBV21-1,CARILAGRGTGELFF,TGTGCCAGAATACTAGCGGGAAGGGGAACCGGGGAGCTGTTTTTT
TRBJ1-1,TRBD1,NA,TRBV5-1,CASSGGQGNAEAFF,TGCGCCAGCAGCGGGGGACAGGGCAACGCTGAAGCTTTCTTT
TRBJ2-2,NA,NA,TRBV18,CASSTEIRTGELFF,TGTGCCAGCTCAACGGAGATTCGGACCGGGGAGCTGTTTTTT
TRBJ1-5,NA,NA,TRBV19,CASSKSGIQPQHF,TGTGCCAGTAGTAAAAGCGGGATACAGCCCCAGCATTTT
TRBJ1-1,NA,NA,TRBV18,CASSPSLRDTEAFF,TGTGCCAGCTCACCAAGTCTCAGGGATACTGAAGCTTTCTTT
TRBJ2-7,NA,few,TRBV12-3/TRBV12-4,CASSLQGTYEQYF,TGTGCCAGCAGTTTACAGGGTACCTACGAGCAGTACTTC
TRBJ2-3,TRBD2,once,TRBV5-6,CASSLPGLAGGDTQYF,TGTGCCAGCAGCTTGCCCGGACTAGCGGGAGGAGATACGCAGTATTTT
TRBJ2-7,NA,NA,TRBV5-6,CASSLTSSYEQYF,TGTGCCAGCAGCTTAACTAGTAGCTACGAGCAGTACTTC